This TCR beta chain was identified in a study of OX40 agonist ivuxolimab in advanced cancers. Overall study context: It was permissible to have had prior anti-PD-1, anti-PD-L1 or anti-CTLA-4 therapy, and about 40% had some.

Data came from immunoSEQ multiplex PCR; TCRdb stores just in-frame clones and leaves some out. Of about 17,000 clones listed, 82% are singletons. V gave up 2 bases and J gave up 6 bases, with 9 bases separating them. CDR1 is SGHRS and CDR2 is YFSETQ in the germline V gene. The CDR3 covers 12 residues. The receptor was isolated from an adult with an advanced solid tumor such as melanoma, head and neck, liver or kidney cancer. The V gene is TRBV5-1, the J gene TRBJ2-7, with D possibly being TRBD2 (6 bases). Sample: CD4+ or CD8+ T cells sorted from blood, taken in a trial of the OX40 agonist ivuxolimab. DNA of the CDR3: TGCGCCAGCAGCTTACAGGAGGGCGAGCAGTACTTC. Translating gives CASSLQEGEQYF.